Presented here are 17 T cell receptor beta chains from one specimen sequenced in a study of blood T cell repertoires in COVID-19. The table came from immunoSEQ multiplex PCR; TCRdb's copy has only in-frame clones and leaves some out. The sample contains 110,000 to 150,000 clones, approximately 80% of which appear only once. What was sequenced was peripheral blood. These receptors all come from a woman older than 75 in a cohort sampled during active or convalescent COVID-19.

The chain joins TRBV12-3 or TRBV12-4 to TRBJ1-4, with D hard to call. The germline V and J ends were trimmed by 2 bases and 8 bases, with 9 bases remaining between them. The CDR3 totals 13 residues. CDR3 nucleotide sequence: TGTGCCAGCAGTTTACGGAGAGGGGAAAAACTGTTTTTT. Translation gives CASSLRRGEKLFF.

The chain has TRBV6-5 and TRBJ2-7, with 7 bases fitting TRBD2. Germline V gene lookup returns CDR1 MNHEY and CDR2 SVGAGI. Germline trimming cut 4 bases from V and 5 bases from J; bases unmatched to any gene: 5. CDR3 length: 13 amino acids. Here the CDR3 DNA reads TGTGCCAGCAGTTGGGAGGGATCTCACGAGCAGTACTTC. This sequence encodes CASSWEGSHEQYF.

The J gene is TRBJ2-7, the V gene TRBV7-8; D perhaps matches TRBD2 (5 bases). Looked up from germline, CDR1 is SGHVS and CDR2 is FQNEAQ. The CDR3 length is 15 residues. The V gene lost 4 bases and the J gene lost 6 bases, with 19 bases spanning the gap. CDR3 nucleotides: TGTGCCAGCAGCTCTCGAGACGGGGTTCGGGGCGAGCAGTACGTC. As protein: CASSSRDGVRGEQYV.

This chain joins TRBV5-1 and TRBJ2-7, with D possibly matching TRBD1 (5 bases). CDR3 length equals 13 residues. Germline assignment: CDR1 SGHRS and CDR2 YFSETQ. Deletions cut 2 bases from V and 6 bases from J, with 12 bases between. The CDR3 loop reads CASSFAMGREQYV. In nucleotides, the CDR3 is TGCGCCAGCAGCTTTGCCATGGGGCGCGAGCAGTACGTC.

This clone came up a few times. The J gene is TRBJ2-7, the V gene TRBV6-2 or TRBV6-3; perhaps TRBD1 as D (6 bases). The CDR3 extends over 14 amino acids. Germline V lookup: CDR1 MNHEY, CDR2 SVGEGT. Trimming left V 5 bases short and J 3 bases short, with 14 bases between. The CDR3, as DNA: TGTGCCAGCAGTAGAACAGGGATTCTCTACGAGCAGTACGTC. This encodes CASSRTGILYEQYV.

This clone came up once. The J gene is TRBJ1-2, the V gene TRBV5-1, with no clear D. V was pared by 2 bases and J by 3 bases, with 8 bases between. Per the germline V gene, CDR1 is SGHRS and CDR2 is YFSETQ. The CDR3 sequence is 13 residues long. CDR3 bases: TGCGCCAGCAGCTTCAACAGACACTATGGCTACACCTTC. Its translation: CASSFNRHYGYTF.

The rearrangement uses TRBV5-4 and TRBJ2-2, with D perhaps TRBD2 (5 bases). This CDR3 has 14 amino acids. Trimming cost V 2 bases and J 1 base, with 6 bases left between them. Germline CDR1 is SGHNT and CDR2 is YYREEE (reference sequence). DNA for the CDR3: TGTGCCAGCAGCTTAGGAGGGAACACCGGGGAGCTGTTTTTT. Protein: CASSLGGNTGELFF.

This rearrangement joins TRBV28 to TRBJ1-4; D remains ambiguous. Between the trimmed V and J ends, which lost 5 bases and 5 bases, there was a span of 21 bases. This CDR3 region has 17 residues. Germline CDR1 MDHEN, CDR2 SYDVKM. CDR3: CASSITRATRANEKLFF. CDR3 nucleotides: TGTGCCAGCAGTATTACTAGGGCGACCCGGGCCAATGAAAAACTGTTTTTT. Looking up the rest from reference TRBV28 and TRBJ1-4 gives the full variable domain: DVKVTQSSRYLVKRTGEKVFLECVQDMDHENMFWYRQDPGLGLRLIYFSYDVKMKEKGDIPEGYSVSREKKERFSLILESASTNQTSMYLCASSITRATRANEKLFFGSGTQLSVL.

The chain combines TRBV6-2 or TRBV6-3 with TRBJ1-2; D gene unclear. The germline CDR1 and CDR2 sequences are MNHEY and SVGEGT. CDR3 size: 16 residues. V was shortened by 2 bases and J by 2 bases, with 15 bases between the two germline ends. CDR3 nucleotide sequence: TGTGCCAGCAGTTACCTGCCCTTCGGGTCGAACTATGGCTACACCTTC. As protein: CASSYLPFGSNYGYTF.

The chain recombines TRBV19 with TRBJ1-4; no firm D call. Germline lookup yields CDR1 LNHDA and CDR2 SQIVND (reference sequence). Trimming left V 0 bases short and J 7 bases short, with 9 bases between. The CDR3 contains 14 residues. CDR3: CASSIELLGEKLFF. The CDR3, as DNA: TGTGCCAGTAGTATAGAGCTCCTCGGTGAAAAACTGTTTTTT. The whole variable domain, remainder taken from reference TRBV19 and TRBJ1-4, is DGGITQSPKYLFRKEGQNVTLSCEQNLNHDAMYWYRQDPGQGLRLIYYSQIVNDFQKGDIAEGYSVSREKKESFPLTVTSAQKNPTAFYLCASSIELLGEKLFFGSGTQLSVL.

The chain recombines TRBV7-6 with TRBJ1-2, with D unclear. Germline CDR1 reads SGHVS; CDR2 reads FNYEAQ. V dropped 5 bases and J dropped 4 bases, with 11 bases sitting between them. CDR3 length equals 13 residues. This CDR3 is CASSRFIAYGYTF. In DNA form, the CDR3 reads TGTGCCAGCAGCCGATTTATAGCCTATGGCTACACCTTC.

V and J are TRBV7-2 and TRBJ2-3; D gene ambiguous. V gave up 5 bases and J gave up 4 bases, with 7 bases separating them. Germline V CDR1 and CDR2: SGHTA, FQGNSA. There are 12 residues in the CDR3. The CDR3 nucleotides read TGTGCCAGCAGCACCGGGTCAGATACGCAGTATTTT. Its protein is CASSTGSDTQYF.

J is TRBJ1-4 and V is TRBV3-1 (or the pseudogene TRBV3-2), with TRBD1 matching over 7 bases. J lost 3 bases, V lost 3 bases, and 4 bases had no gene match. Germline CDR1 LGHDT, CDR2 YNNKEL (reference sequence). The CDR3 totals 15 residues. The CDR3 DNA reads TGTGCCAGCAGCCAGACAGGGATGGCTAATGAAAAACTGTTTTTT. Protein product: CASSQTGMANEKLFF.

The chain combines TRBV2 with TRBJ2-6; TRBD1 aligns across 8 bases. Germline CDR1 reads SNHLY; CDR2 reads FYNNEI. V dropped 7 bases and J dropped 2; count of bases not matched to a gene: 7. The CDR3 length is 16 residues. The CDR3 loop is CASNRQGAAGANVLTF. The DNA for the CDR3 is TGTGCCAGCAATCGGCAGGGGGCCGCTGGGGCCAACGTCCTGACTTTC.

This clone came up once. The V and J genes are TRBV14 and TRBJ2-5; maybe TRBD1 (6 bases). From germline, CDR1 is SGHDN and CDR2 FVKESK. V was cut by 4 bases and J by 5 bases, with 14 bases left in between. This CDR3 is built from 14 residues. The chain's CDR3 is CASSPHRAKETQYF. The CDR3 DNA reads TGTGCCAGCAGCCCCCACAGGGCCAAGGAGACCCAGTACTTC.

The rearrangement joins TRBV6-4 to TRBJ2-3; D gene uncertain. The CDR3 has 12 residues. Per germline, CDR1 MRHNA and CDR2 SNTAGT. V gave up 4 bases and J gave up 4 bases, with 6 bases separating them. CDR3 loop: CASSVISDTQYF. In DNA form, the CDR3 reads TGTGCCAGCAGTGTAATCTCAGATACGCAGTATTTT.

The chain couples TRBV7-8 to TRBJ2-1; 8 bases fit TRBD1. The CDR3 is made up of 14 amino acids. V was clipped by 2 bases and J by 6 bases; unmatched bases: 3. The germline gives CDR1 SGHVS, CDR2 FQNEAQ. As DNA, the CDR3 is TGTGCCAGCAGCTTATGGCAGGGGGCCAATGAGCAGTTCTTC. Protein sequence: CASSLWQGANEQFF.